These 14 T cell receptor beta chains originate from one sample sequenced in a study of cytomegalovirus exposure and HLA in healthy donors. The PCR ran on 60 Vbeta and 13 Jbeta primers. Clones were sequenced by immunoSEQ multiplex PCR, and TCRdb holds only the in-frame ones, with some missing. The table lists about 120,000 clones, around 80% of them singletons. The sequenced sample was PBMCs. The receptors originated from a female donor in good health and CMV-seropositive.

The chain combines TRBV5-6 with TRBJ2-7; D is perhaps TRBD1 (6 bases). Trimming took 1 base from V and 4 from J, leaving 15 bases between them. CDR1 and CDR2 (germline): SGHDT, YYEEEE. The CDR3 runs 15 residues. The CDR3 loop reads CASSLFDRYTYEQYF. The DNA of the CDR3 is TGTGCCAGCAGCTTGTTCGACAGGTATACTTACGAGCAGTACTTC.

The chain joins TRBV11-2 to TRBJ2-7; 13 positions agree with TRBD2. Trimming cost V 5 bases and J 5 bases; bases outside gene matches: 9. Germline CDR1 and CDR2: SGHAT and FQNNGV. CDR3 length: 16 amino acids. The CDR3 loop is CASSLGLAGAGHEQYF. CDR3 bases: TGTGCCAGCAGCCTAGGACTAGCGGGGGCTGGCCACGAGCAGTACTTC.

The V and J genes are TRBV6-6 and TRBJ2-7, with 8 nucleotides matching TRBD1. The CDR3 runs to 13 residues. Germline lookup yields CDR1 MNHNY and CDR2 SVGAGI (reference sequence). V lost 6 bases and J lost 5; bases outside the gene matches: 6. CDR3 amino acids: CASRTGVGHEQYF. CDR3 nucleotides: TGTGCCAGCAGGACAGGGGTAGGCCACGAGCAGTACTTC.

The CDR3 sequence is CASSSIRGEAFF. The CDR3, as DNA: TGTGCCAGCAGTTCAATCAGGGGTGAAGCTTTCTTT. The J gene is TRBJ1-1, the V gene TRBV28, with a weak D call TRBD1 (6 bases). The CDR3 is made up of 12 amino acids. From germline, CDR1 is MDHEN and CDR2 SYDVKM. The germline V and J ends were trimmed by 4 bases and 7 bases, with 10 bases remaining between them.

The CDR3 reads CASSPRGTGNYEQYF. For the CDR3, the DNA is TGTGCCAGCAGCCCGCGCGGGACAGGGAACTACGAGCAGTACTTC. The chain couples TRBV7-2 to TRBJ2-5; 9 bases line up with TRBD1. The J call may be wrong; the DNA end is better matched by TRBJ2-7. CDR3 length equals 15 residues. Germline V CDR1 and CDR2: SGHTA, FQGNSA.

The chain uses TRBV2 and TRBJ2-3, with a possible D match to TRBD2 (6 bases). Trimming removed 3 bases from V and 2 bases from J, with 15 bases in between. CDR1 is SNHLY, CDR2 FYNNEI, per germline. This CDR3 comprises 16 residues. The CDR3 sequence: CASSDPGLAFTDTQYF. CDR3 nucleotide sequence: TGTGCCAGCAGTGACCCGGGACTCGCTTTCACAGATACGCAGTATTTT. The whole variable domain, filled in from reference TRBV2 and TRBJ2-3, reads EPEVTQTPSHQVTQMGQEVILRCVPISNHLYFYWYRQILGQKVEFLVSFYNNEISEKSEIFDDQFSVERPDGSNFTLKIRSTKLEDSAMYFCASSDPGLAFTDTQYFGPGTRLTVL.

The chain carries TRBV4-2 and TRBJ2-5; D not certain. V lost 2 bases and J lost 1, with 8 bases in between. CDR1 and CDR2 from the germline V gene are LGHNA and YNFKEQ. The CDR3 contains 14 residues. This CDR3 is CASSQFTAQETQYF. In DNA form, the CDR3 reads TGTGCCAGCAGCCAATTTACAGCCCAAGAGACCCAGTACTTC.

The chain employs TRBV6-1 and TRBJ2-3; D is perhaps TRBD2 (6 bases). The CDR3 is 15 residues long. CDR1 MNHNS and CDR2 SASEGT come from the germline V gene. V lost 7 bases and J lost 3, with 17 bases in between. The CDR3 nucleotides read TGTGCCAGCACCATGTGGGGGGTCGGGACAGATACGCAGTATTTT. It codes for CASTMWGVGTDTQYF.

The chain uses TRBV2 and TRBJ2-2; a possible D gene is TRBD1 (6 bases). The CDR3 spans 13 residues. CDR1 and CDR2 (germline): SNHLY, FYNNEI. V lost 6 bases, J lost 15 bases, and 20 bases lay in between. The chain's CDR3 is CASRGALPARVFF. CDR3 coding DNA: TGTGCCAGCAGGGGGGCGTTGCCAGCCCGAGTGTTTTTT.

This chain uses TRBV5-1 with TRBJ1-5; 10 nucleotides line up with TRBD1. The V segment lost 0 bases and the J segment 5 bases; nucleotides outside the gene matches: 2. In germline, CDR1 is SGHRS, CDR2 YFSETQ. The CDR3 length is 15 residues. The CDR3: CASSLAGTGDQPQHF. The CDR3 bases are TGCGCCAGCAGCTTGGCCGGGACAGGGGATCAGCCCCAGCATTTT. Combining the CDR3 with reference TRBV5-1 and TRBJ1-5 gives the whole variable domain KAGVTQTPRYLIKTRGQQVTLSCSPISGHRSVSWYQQTPGQGLQFLFEYFSETQRNKGNFPGRFSGRQFSNSRSEMNVSTLELGDSALYLCASSLAGTGDQPQHFGDGTRLSIL.

The chain uses TRBV19 and TRBJ1-5, with 9 bases that match TRBD1. Germline V CDR1 and CDR2: LNHDA, SQIVND (reference sequence). The V and J ends lost 3 bases and 3 bases, in that order; junction bases with no gene match: 6. The CDR3 totals 16 residues. The CDR3 DNA sequence: TGTGCCAGTAGTATGGAGGGACAGGGCTACAATCAGCCCCAGCATTTT. This encodes CASSMEGQGYNQPQHF.

This chain joins TRBV5-1 and TRBJ2-2; 16 bases map to TRBD2. The junction had 7 bases not matched to a gene; V was cut back by 4 bases and J by 4 bases. This CDR3 comprises 18 residues. The germline gives CDR1 SGHRS, CDR2 YFSETQ. CDR3 DNA sequence: TGCGCCAGCAGCCTGGGACTAGCGGGGGGGCCAGGCACCGGGGAGCTGTTTTTT. This codes for CASSLGLAGGPGTGELFF.

This clone appeared a few times. The chain is built from TRBV5-6 and TRBJ2-7; TRBD1 aligns across 8 bases. From germline, CDR1 is SGHDT and CDR2 YYEEEE. The V and J ends lost 5 bases and 5 bases, in that order; junction bases with no gene match: 9. The CDR3 loop spans 14 amino acids. CDR3 region: CASRLITGGNEQYF. Written as DNA, the CDR3 is TGTGCCAGCAGGCTTATTACAGGGGGAAACGAGCAGTACTTC.

The chain recombines TRBV6-5 with TRBJ2-2, with 8 nucleotides matching TRBD1. The junction had 8 bases not matched to a gene; V was cut back by 4 bases and J by 7 bases. The V gene's germline CDR1 is MNHEY and CDR2 SVGAGI. The CDR3 sequence is 15 residues long. CDR3 loop: CASSLGQGRGGELFF. In nucleotides, the CDR3 is TGTGCCAGCAGTTTAGGACAGGGACGGGGCGGGGAGCTGTTTTTT.